A selection of T cell receptor beta chains follows, all from one sample in a study of neurological immune-mediated disorders. TCRdb re-derived calls from the 5' RACE reads in MiXCR, one entry per CDR3 protein. The sample includes fewer than 70,000 distinct CDR3 sequences, more than 8% of them seen just once. The sequenced material came from PBMCs. These receptor sequences come from a man aged 25-40 years in good health. Both conserved end residues are part of each CDR3. D genes are given only for firm matches. The size field is filled for only some rows; it gives once, few, many or a size class.

14	TRBD1	TRBV20-1	TRBJ2-5	many	CSARPTGGGETQYF	TGCAGTGCTAGACCGACAGGGGGCGGCGAGACCCAGTACTTC
17	TRBD1	TRBV14	TRBJ2-7	NA	CASSQGGTGGNRYEQYF	TGTGCCAGCAGCCAAGGTGGGACAGGGGGTAATAGATACGAGCAGTACTTC
12	NA	TRBV29-1	TRBJ2-7	many	CSVGQRVHEQYF	TGCAGCGTTGGCCAAAGGGTCCACGAGCAGTACTTC
15	TRBD2	TRBV9	TRBJ2-7	many	CASSGPRAGAYEQYF	TGTGCCAGCAGCGGGCCGAGGGCGGGAGCCTACGAGCAGTACTTC
14	NA	TRBV7-9	TRBJ2-7	many	CASSGGSGFYEQYF	TGTGCCAGCAGCGGGGGGAGCGGGTTCTACGAGCAGTACTTC
15	NA	TRBV7-9	TRBJ2-3	many	CASSLPSRESDTQYF	TGTGCCAGCAGCTTACCCAGTCGGGAGTCAGATACGCAGTATTTT
14	TRBD1	TRBV7-9	TRBJ2-7	many	CASSKRDRGYEQYF	TGTGCCAGCAGCAAACGGGACAGGGGTTACGAGCAGTACTTC
15	NA	TRBV10-3	TRBJ2-5	NA	CAISERSTIQETQYF	TGTGCCATCAGTGAGCGGAGCACCATACAAGAGACCCAGTACTTC
15	TRBD2	TRBV29-1	TRBJ2-1	NA	CSVASSGSRHNEQFF	TGCAGCGTTGCATCAAGCGGGAGTAGACACAATGAGCAGTTCTTC
15	TRBD2	TRBV6-1	TRBJ2-1	many	CASNLGGGEHNEQFF	TGTGCCAGCAACCTGGGGGGGGGAGAGCACAATGAGCAGTTCTTC
14	NA	TRBV7-2	TRBJ1-5	NA	CASSLLDSNQPQHF	TGTGCCAGCAGCCTATTGGACAGCAATCAGCCCCAGCATTTT
13	NA	TRBV6-1	TRBJ1-4	NA	CASSAQGSEKLFF	TGTGCCAGCTCCGCACAGGGAAGTGAAAAACTGTTTTTT
13	NA	TRBV20-1	TRBJ2-2	many	CSALEPNTGELFF	TGCAGTGCCCTCGAACCGAACACCGGGGAGCTGTTTTTT
14	NA	TRBV20-1	TRBJ2-2	NA	CSARPSRNTGELFF	TGCAGTGCTAGACCTAGCCGGAACACCGGGGAGCTGTTTTTT
15	TRBD2	TRBV9	TRBJ2-7	NA	CASSVLAGPIYEQYF	TGTGCCAGCAGCGTGCTAGCGGGACCTATCTACGAGCAGTACTTC
14	NA	TRBV11-2	TRBJ1-5	many	CASSPGQPNQPQHF	TGTGCCAGCAGCCCCGGACAGCCCAATCAGCCCCAGCATTTT
14	NA	TRBV20-1	TRBJ2-3	few	CSARDVGGTDTQYF	TGCAGTGCTAGAGACGTGGGAGGCACAGATACGCAGTATTTT
17	TRBD1	TRBV6-6	TRBJ1-5	many	CASSYHDRGGGNQPQHF	TGTGCCAGCAGTTACCACGACAGGGGCGGAGGCAATCAGCCCCAGCATTTT
14	NA	TRBV20-1	TRBJ2-7	many	CSARFRAPGGEQYF	TGCAGTGCTAGGTTCCGGGCCCCAGGGGGGGAGCAGTACTTC
10	NA	TRBV28	TRBJ2-1	NA	CASGAQEQFF	TGTGCCAGCGGAGCTCAGGAGCAGTTCTTC
17	NA	TRBV7-2	TRBJ2-3	many	CASSLPLDGVTTDTQYF	TGTGCCAGCAGCCTCCCTCTGGACGGGGTAACCACAGATACGCAGTATTTT
13	NA	TRBV24-1	TRBJ1-1	many	CATSDTSNTEAFF	TGTGCCACCAGTGATACATCGAACACTGAAGCTTTCTTT
14	NA	TRBV20-1	TRBJ1-4	many	CSARPPGAYEKLFF	TGCAGTGCTAGACCCCCCGGGGCCTATGAAAAACTGTTTTTT
16	TRBD1	TRBV12-3/TRBV12-4	TRBJ2-7	NA	CASSTLTQGAMAEQYF	TGTGCCAGCAGTACACTCACACAGGGGGCGATGGCCGAGCAGTACTTC
13	NA	TRBV7-2	TRBJ1-5	many	CASSLARNQPQHF	TGTGCCAGCAGCTTAGCACGAAATCAGCCCCAGCATTTT
13	TRBD1	TRBV10-3	TRBJ1-1	many	CAINPTGGTEAFF	TGTGCCATCAATCCGACAGGGGGTACTGAAGCTTTCTTT
18	TRBD1	TRBV15	TRBJ1-3	many	CATSRGTGGLDTGNTIYF	TGTGCCACCAGCAGAGGGACAGGGGGACTCGACACTGGAAACACCATATATTTT
16	TRBD2	TRBV12-3/TRBV12-4	TRBJ2-1	many	CASSLRREGSYNEQFF	TGTGCCAGCAGTTTAAGGCGGGAGGGCTCCTACAATGAGCAGTTCTTC
13	NA	TRBV20-1	TRBJ2-3	many	CSASKDLADTQYF	TGCAGTGCTAGTAAGGACCTGGCGGATACGCAGTATTTT
13	NA	TRBV5-1	TRBJ2-7	many	CASSLDVSYEQYF	TGCGCCAGCAGCTTGGATGTATCCTACGAGCAGTACTTC
13	TRBD1	TRBV5-1	TRBJ1-5	many	CASSETGYQPQHF	TGCGCCAGCAGCGAGACAGGGTATCAGCCCCAGCATTTT
14	TRBD2	TRBV7-9	TRBJ2-1	many	CASRNTIAGDEQFF	TGTGCCAGCAGAAATACCATAGCGGGAGACGAGCAGTTCTTC
16	NA	TRBV7-8	TRBJ2-1	many	CASSLGGGPRVNEQFF	TGTGCCAGCAGCTTGGGAGGAGGGCCGCGGGTCAATGAGCAGTTCTTC
13	NA	TRBV7-2	TRBJ2-2	many	CASKQANTGELFF	TGTGCCAGCAAACAGGCCAACACCGGGGAGCTGTTTTTT
17	TRBD2	TRBV7-2	TRBJ2-2	many	CASSLRLAGAGTGELFF	TGTGCCAGCAGCTTACGGCTAGCGGGAGCCGGCACCGGGGAGCTGTTTTTT
14	NA	TRBV5-6	TRBJ2-7	many	CASSLYGNGGEQYF	TGTGCCAGCAGCTTATACGGGAATGGGGGCGAGCAGTACTTC
18	TRBD2	TRBV5-1	TRBJ2-7	many	CASKLGAIGLAGVDEQYF	TGCGCCAGCAAGTTAGGGGCGATCGGACTAGCGGGAGTAGACGAGCAGTACTTC
17	NA	TRBV7-6	TRBJ2-3	many	CASSFQKGTPRTDTQYF	TGTGCCAGCAGCTTCCAAAAGGGCACCCCAAGGACAGATACGCAGTATTTT
15	TRBD2	TRBV27	TRBJ2-7	few	CASRTFGGGEWEQYF	TGTGCCAGCAGGACCTTTGGGGGGGGAGAGTGGGAGCAGTACTTC
13	NA	TRBV5-1	TRBJ2-1	many	CASSPESYNEQFF	TGCGCCAGCAGCCCGGAAAGCTACAATGAGCAGTTCTTC
14	TRBD1	TRBV5-1	TRBJ1-5	NA	CASSPGQDNQPQHF	TGCGCCAGCAGCCCCGGACAGGACAATCAGCCCCAGCATTTT
11	NA	TRBV29-1	TRBJ2-7	many	CSGTWGYEQYF	TGCAGCGGCACATGGGGCTACGAGCAGTACTTC
14	TRBD2	TRBV29-1	TRBJ2-5	many	CSVVGLAGSETQYF	TGCAGCGTTGTCGGTCTAGCGGGAAGTGAGACCCAGTACTTC
12	NA	TRBV7-9	TRBJ2-4	many	CASSPQGNIQYF	TGTGCCAGCAGCCCCCAGGGAAACATTCAGTACTTC
14	NA	TRBV20-1	TRBJ1-1	many	CSARDTGGRGEAFF	TGCAGTGCTAGAGACACTGGGGGTCGTGGTGAAGCTTTCTTT